This T cell receptor (beta chain) originates from a study of CD8 T cells in Susac syndrome. Reverse transcription of 0.5 to 1 ug RNA was performed with random hexamers. The immunoSEQ assay covered 54 Vbeta and 13 Jbeta segments for CDR3. A single record per CDR3 protein comes from TCRdb applying MiXCR to the immunoSEQ multiplex PCR reads. The sample yields about 300,000 distinct CDR3 sequences, approximately 91% seen once. Sequencing of TCR beta was performed on blood CD8+ and CD4+ T cells. The multiple sclerosis control group consisted of treatment-naive patients whose relapsing-remitting disease, which was either stable or active, fulfilled revised McDonald criteria. Negative isolation yielded CD4+ and CD8+ T cells, and FACS enriched TEMRA cells. The sequencing sample was made of CD8+ T cells from PBMCs. This TCR derives from a human donor with multiple sclerosis.

This chain's CDR3 is CASSAAGTVSYEQYF. For the CDR3, the DNA is TGTGCCAGTAGTGCCGCCGGGACAGTCTCCTACGAGCAGTACTTC. This chain links TRBV19 with TRBJ2-7, with TRBD1 matching 7 bases. J gave up 0 bases and V 5 bases, and 7 bases lay outside the gene matches. Germline lookup yields CDR1 LNHDA and CDR2 SQIVND (reference sequence). The CDR3 consists of 15 residues.